This T cell receptor (beta chain) derives from a study of cytomegalovirus exposure and HLA in healthy donors. Study results and limitations: Among the most significant clusters, several appeared linked to common viral pathogens in a later analysis. In a later analysis, a missense DCLRE1C variant was linked to TCR beta V- and J-gene trimming. Despite most TCR sequences being rare, some public TCRs occurred in many donors. The study designated about 180 TCR beta chains cytomegalovirus-associated.

The germline V gene has CDR1 MNHEY and CDR2 SVGAGI. V lost 5 bases to trimming and J lost 4 bases, with 11 bases between them. This CDR3 comprises 13 residues. Remarks on this clone: What it binds is not known.

The PCR ran on 60 Vbeta and 13 Jbeta primers. Data came from immunoSEQ multiplex PCR; TCRdb stores just in-frame clones and leaves some out. Its table records about 130,000 clones. This sequence originates from a middle-aged woman in good health and CMV-seropositive. This chain uses TRBV6-5 with TRBJ1-1, with D tentatively TRBD1 (5 bases). Sequenced input: PBMCs. CDR3 coding DNA: TGTGCCAGCAGTCCAGGGCCTGGCACTGAAGCTTTCTTT. Translating it yields CASSPGPGTEAFF.